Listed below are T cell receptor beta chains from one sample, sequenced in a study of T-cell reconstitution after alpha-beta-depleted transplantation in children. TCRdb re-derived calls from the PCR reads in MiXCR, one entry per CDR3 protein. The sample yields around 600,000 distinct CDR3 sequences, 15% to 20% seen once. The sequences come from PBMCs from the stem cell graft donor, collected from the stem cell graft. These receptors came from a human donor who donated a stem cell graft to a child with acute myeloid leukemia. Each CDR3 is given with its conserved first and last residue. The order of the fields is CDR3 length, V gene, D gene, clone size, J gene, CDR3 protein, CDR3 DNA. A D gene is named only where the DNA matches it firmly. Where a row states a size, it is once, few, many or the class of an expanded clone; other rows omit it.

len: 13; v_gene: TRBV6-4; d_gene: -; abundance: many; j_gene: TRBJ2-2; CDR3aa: CASSDSGTGELFF; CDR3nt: TGTGCCAGCAGTGACTCGGGCACCGGGGAGCTGTTTTTT
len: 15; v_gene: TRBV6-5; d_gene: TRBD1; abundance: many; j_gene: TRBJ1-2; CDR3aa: CASSLGQGATYGYTF; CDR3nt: TGTGCCAGCAGTTTGGGACAGGGGGCGACCTATGGCTACACCTTC
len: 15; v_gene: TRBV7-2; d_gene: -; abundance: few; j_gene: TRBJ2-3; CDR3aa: CASSLTAVRTDTQYF; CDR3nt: TGTGCCAGCAGCTTAACAGCGGTGCGCACAGATACGCAGTATTTT
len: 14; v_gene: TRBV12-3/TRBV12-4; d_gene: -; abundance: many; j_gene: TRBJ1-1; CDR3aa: CASSFGFMNTEAFF; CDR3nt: TGTGCCAGCAGTTTTGGCTTCATGAACACTGAAGCTTTCTTT
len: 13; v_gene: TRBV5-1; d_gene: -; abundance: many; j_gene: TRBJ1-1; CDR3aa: CASSLRLNTEAFF; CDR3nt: TGCGCCAGCAGCTTGAGGCTGAACACTGAAGCTTTCTTT
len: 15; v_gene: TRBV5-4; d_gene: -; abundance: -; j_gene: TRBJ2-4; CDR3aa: CASSLGGILKNIQYF; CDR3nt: TGTGCCAGCAGCTTGGGAGGAATCTTAAAAAACATTCAGTACTTC
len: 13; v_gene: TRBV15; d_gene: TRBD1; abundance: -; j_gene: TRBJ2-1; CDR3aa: CAIRDRGNNEQFF; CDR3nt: TGTGCCATCCGGGACAGGGGAAACAATGAGCAGTTCTTC
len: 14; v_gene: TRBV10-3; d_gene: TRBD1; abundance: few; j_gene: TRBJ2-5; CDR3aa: CAISEGDRGETQYF; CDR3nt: TGTGCCATCAGTGAGGGGGACAGGGGAGAGACCCAGTACTTC
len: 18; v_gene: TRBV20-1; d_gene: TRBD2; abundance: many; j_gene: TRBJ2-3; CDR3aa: CSALPWTSGGRSTDTQYF; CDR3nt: TGCAGTGCCTTACCTTGGACTAGCGGGGGCCGTAGCACAGATACGCAGTATTTT
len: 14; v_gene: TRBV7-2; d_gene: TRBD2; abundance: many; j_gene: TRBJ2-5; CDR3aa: CASNFRGGQETQYF; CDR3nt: TGTGCCAGCAACTTTCGGGGGGGGCAAGAGACCCAGTACTTC
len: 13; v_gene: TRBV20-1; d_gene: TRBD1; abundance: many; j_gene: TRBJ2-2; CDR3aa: CSARRTGLGELFF; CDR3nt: TGCAGTGCTAGGCGGACAGGGCTCGGGGAGCTGTTTTTT
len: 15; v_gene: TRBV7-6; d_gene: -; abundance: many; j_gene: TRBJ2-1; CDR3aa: CASSPDSSQYNEQFF; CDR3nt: TGTGCCAGCAGCCCGGACAGTAGCCAATACAATGAGCAGTTCTTC
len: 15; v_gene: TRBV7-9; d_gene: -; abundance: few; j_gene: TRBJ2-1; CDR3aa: CASSLGGEGYNEQFF; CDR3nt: TGTGCCAGCAGCTTAGGCGGGGAAGGCTACAATGAGCAGTTCTTC
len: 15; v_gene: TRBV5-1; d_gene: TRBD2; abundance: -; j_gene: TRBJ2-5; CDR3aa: CASSLVLAGEETQYF; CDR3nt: TGCGCCAGCAGCTTGGTACTAGCGGGGGAAGAGACCCAGTACTTC
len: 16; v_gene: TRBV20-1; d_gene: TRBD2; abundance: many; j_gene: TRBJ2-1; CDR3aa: CSARVRLAGGPGEQFF; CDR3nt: TGCAGTGCTAGAGTAAGACTAGCGGGGGGGCCCGGGGAGCAGTTCTTC
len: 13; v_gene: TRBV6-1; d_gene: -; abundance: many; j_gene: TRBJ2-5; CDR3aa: CASSDTLEETQYF; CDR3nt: TGTGCCAGCAGTGATACTCTCGAAGAGACCCAGTACTTC
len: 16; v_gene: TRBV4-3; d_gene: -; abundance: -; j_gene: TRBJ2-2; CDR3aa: CASSHPDERSTGELFF; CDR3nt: TGCGCCAGCAGCCACCCAGACGAGAGGAGCACCGGGGAGCTGTTTTTT
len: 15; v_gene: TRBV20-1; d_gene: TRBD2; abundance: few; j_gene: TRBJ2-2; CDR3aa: CSAEGGGFDTGELFF; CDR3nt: TGCAGTGCCGAGGGCGGGGGGTTTGACACCGGGGAGCTGTTTTTT
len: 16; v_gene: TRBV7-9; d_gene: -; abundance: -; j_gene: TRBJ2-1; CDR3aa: CASSLGSGGPSHEQFF; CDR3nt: TGTGCCAGCAGCTTAGGGTCCGGGGGGCCTTCCCATGAGCAGTTCTTC
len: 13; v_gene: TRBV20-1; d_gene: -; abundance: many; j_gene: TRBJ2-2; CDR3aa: CSARDVDTGELFF; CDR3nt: TGCAGTGCTAGAGATGTGGACACCGGGGAGCTGTTTTTT
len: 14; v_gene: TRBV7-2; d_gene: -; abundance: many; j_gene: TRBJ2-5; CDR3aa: CASSLVRELETQYF; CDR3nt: TGTGCCAGCAGCTTAGTAAGGGAATTAGAGACCCAGTACTTC
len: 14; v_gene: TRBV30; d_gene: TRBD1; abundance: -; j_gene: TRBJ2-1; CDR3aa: CAWATGDSYNEQFF; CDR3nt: TGTGCCTGGGCGACAGGGGACTCCTACAATGAGCAGTTCTTC
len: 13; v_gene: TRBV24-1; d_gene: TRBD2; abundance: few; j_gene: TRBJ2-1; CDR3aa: CATASGGAGEQFF; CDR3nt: TGTGCCACCGCTAGCGGGGGGGCAGGGGAGCAGTTCTTC
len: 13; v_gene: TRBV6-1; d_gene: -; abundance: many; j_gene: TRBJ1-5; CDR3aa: CASSPPGEQPQHF; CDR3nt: TGTGCCAGCAGTCCCCCAGGGGAGCAGCCCCAGCATTTT
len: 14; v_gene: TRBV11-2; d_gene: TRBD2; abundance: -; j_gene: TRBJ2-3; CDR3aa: CASSLELAGGPWYF; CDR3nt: TGTGCCAGCAGCTTAGAACTAGCGGGGGGCCCCTGGTATTTT
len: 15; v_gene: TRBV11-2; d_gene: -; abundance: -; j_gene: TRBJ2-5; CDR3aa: CASSLRSTSQETQYF; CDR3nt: TGTGCCAGCAGCTTAAGGTCCACCTCCCAAGAGACCCAGTACTTC
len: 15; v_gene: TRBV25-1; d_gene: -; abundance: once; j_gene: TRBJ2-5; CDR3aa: CASSEKEWAPGTQYF; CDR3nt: TGTGCCAGCAGTGAAAAAGAGTGGGCGCCGGGGACCCAGTACTTC
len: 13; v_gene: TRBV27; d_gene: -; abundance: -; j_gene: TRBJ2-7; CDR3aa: CASAAGLLYEQYF; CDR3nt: TGTGCCAGCGCCGCGGGACTTCTCTACGAGCAGTACTTC
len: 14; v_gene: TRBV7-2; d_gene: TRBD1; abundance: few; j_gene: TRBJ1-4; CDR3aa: CASSLAGQNEKLFF; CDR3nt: TGTGCCAGCAGCTTAGCGGGACAGAATGAAAAACTGTTTTTT
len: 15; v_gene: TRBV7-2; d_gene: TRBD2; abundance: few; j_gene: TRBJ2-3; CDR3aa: CASSLWRGVTDTQYF; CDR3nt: TGTGCCAGCAGCTTATGGCGGGGGGTCACAGATACGCAGTATTTT
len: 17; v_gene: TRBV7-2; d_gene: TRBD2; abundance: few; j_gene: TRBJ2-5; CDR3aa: CASSYGLAGGLQETQYF; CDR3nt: TGTGCCAGCAGTTACGGACTAGCGGGGGGCCTCCAAGAGACCCAGTACTTC
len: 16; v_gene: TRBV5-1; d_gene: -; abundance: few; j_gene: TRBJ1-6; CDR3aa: CASRSTGRSYNSPLHF; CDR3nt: TGCGCCAGCAGGTCGACAGGACGGTCCTATAATTCACCCCTCCACTTT
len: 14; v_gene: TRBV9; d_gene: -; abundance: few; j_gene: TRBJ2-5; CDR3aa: CASSVAGAKETQYF; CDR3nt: TGTGCCAGCAGCGTAGCAGGGGCGAAGGAGACCCAGTACTTC